These T cell receptor beta chains were read from a single sample in a study of blood T cell repertoires in COVID-19. Using immunoSEQ multiplex PCR, the repertoire was profiled, and TCRdb retains in-frame clones only, with some absent. The sample includes approximately 250,000 clones, around four fifths of them seen just once. The source material was PBMCs or T cells enriched from blood (not recorded which). The origin of the receptors is a man aged 25-40 years with acute COVID-19. The CDR3 runs from the conserved cysteine through the conserved F or W.

v_call,j_call,cdr3_aa
TRBV28,TRBJ1-1,CASTLGGGGMNTEAFF
TRBV7-6,TRBJ2-1,CASSLTPGGPYNEQFF
TRBV11-3,TRBJ2-3,CASSPPPRAPDTQYF
TRBV2,TRBJ1-5,CASATGVSQPQHF
TRBV19,TRBJ1-1,CASSISVNTEAFF
TRBV6-5,TRBJ2-2,CASSLAGEYTGELFF
TRBV9,TRBJ2-2,CASLSSGELFF
TRBV24-1,TRBJ2-6,CATSEGQGTPGANVLTF
TRBV3-1/TRBV3-2,TRBJ2-2,CASSQDSSGRAAGELFF
TRBV6-5,TRBJ1-3,CASSPPGGKDTIYF
TRBV19,TRBJ1-2,CASSWQYGYTF
TRBV20-1,TRBJ2-3,CSASFTDTQYF
TRBV28,TRBJ1-3,CASSFIAGVGNTIYF
TRBV19,TRBJ2-5,CASSIRLAAQETQYF
TRBV19,TRBJ1-1,CASSQGITEAFF
TRBV4-1,TRBJ2-5,CASSQERGRVETQYF
TRBV5-6,TRBJ1-6,CASSLGGQINNSPLHF
TRBV5-4,TRBJ1-2,CASSLAQTALGYTF
TRBV6-5,TRBJ1-2,CASSLDRGVYGYTF
TRBV19,TRBJ1-6,CASSTRDRVSPLHF
TRBV15,TRBJ2-1,CATSRFSGGALFSYNEQFF